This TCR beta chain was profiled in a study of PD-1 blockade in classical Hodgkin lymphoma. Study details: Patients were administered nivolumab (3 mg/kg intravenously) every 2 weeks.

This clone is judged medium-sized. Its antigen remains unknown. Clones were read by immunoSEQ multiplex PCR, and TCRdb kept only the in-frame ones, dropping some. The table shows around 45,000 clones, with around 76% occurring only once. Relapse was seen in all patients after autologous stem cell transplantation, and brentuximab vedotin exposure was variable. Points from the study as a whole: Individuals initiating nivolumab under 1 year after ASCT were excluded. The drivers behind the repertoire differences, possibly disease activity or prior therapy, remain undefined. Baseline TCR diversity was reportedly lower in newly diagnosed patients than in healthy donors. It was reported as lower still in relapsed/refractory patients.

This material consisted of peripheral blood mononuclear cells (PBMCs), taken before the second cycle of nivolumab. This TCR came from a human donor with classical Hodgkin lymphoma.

CDR3 nucleotide sequence: TGTGCCAGCAGCTGGGGTTCAGGGGTCCGCTACACCTTC. Translated, it gives CASSWGSGVRYTF. The genes are TRBV5-6 and TRBJ1-2; D might be TRBD1 (6 bases). V was cut by 3 bases and J by 9 bases, with 15 bases left in between. The germline gives CDR1 SGHDT, CDR2 YYEEEE. The CDR3 runs 13 residues.